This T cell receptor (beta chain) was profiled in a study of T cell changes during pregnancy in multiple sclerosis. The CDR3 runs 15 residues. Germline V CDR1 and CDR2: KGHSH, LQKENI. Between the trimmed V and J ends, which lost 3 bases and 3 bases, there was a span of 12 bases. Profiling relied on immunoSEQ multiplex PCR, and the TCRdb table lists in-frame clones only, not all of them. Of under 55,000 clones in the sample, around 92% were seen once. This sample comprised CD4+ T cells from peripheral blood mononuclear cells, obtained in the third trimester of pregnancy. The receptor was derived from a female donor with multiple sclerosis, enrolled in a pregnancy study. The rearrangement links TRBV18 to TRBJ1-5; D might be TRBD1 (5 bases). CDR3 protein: CASSPEQGPNQPQHF. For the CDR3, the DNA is TGTGCCAGCTCACCTGAGCAGGGCCCCAATCAGCCCCAGCATTTT. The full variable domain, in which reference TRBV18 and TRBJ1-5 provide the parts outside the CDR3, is NAGVMQNPRHLVRRRGQEARLRCSPMKGHSHVYWYRQLPEEGLKFMVYLQKENIIDESGMPKERFSAEFPKEGPSILRIQQVVRGDSAAYFCASSPEQGPNQPQHFGDGTRLSIL.